The 19 T cell receptor beta chains listed next were all sequenced from one sample in a study of OX40 agonist ivuxolimab in advanced cancers. Data came from immunoSEQ multiplex PCR; TCRdb stores just in-frame clones and leaves some out. This sample has over 30,000 clones; approximately 78% occur once, and the top ten carry about a fifth. The sample in question was CD4+ or CD8+ T cells sorted from blood, obtained in a trial of the OX40 agonist ivuxolimab. These receptors all stem from an adult with an advanced solid tumor such as melanoma, head and neck, liver or kidney cancer.

This clone has a single count. The chain has TRBV10-2 and TRBJ1-2, with TRBD1 matching over 10 bases. The CDR3 runs to 13 residues. Trimming cost V 4 bases and J 4 bases; bases outside gene matches: 0. The germline V gene encodes CDR1 WSHSY and CDR2 SAAADI. The CDR3 here is CASSGQGAYGYTF. Written as DNA, the CDR3 is TGCGCCAGCAGTGGACAGGGGGCCTATGGCTACACCTTC.

CDR3 nucleotide sequence: TGTGCCAGCAGCTTGGACAGGGACACTGAAGCTTTCTTT. Its translation is CASSLDRDTEAFF. The rearrangement uses TRBV5-6 and TRBJ1-1, with D possibly TRBD1 on 6 matching bases. The V end lost 0 bases, the J end lost 3 bases, and 6 bases lay between the germline ends. This CDR3 has 13 residues. The germline CDR1 and CDR2 sequences are SGHDT and YYEEEE. Filled out from reference TRBV5-6 and TRBJ1-1, the complete variable domain reads DAGVTQSPTHLIKTRGQQVTLRCSPKSGHDTVSWYQQALGQGPQFIFQYYEEEERQRGNFPDRFSGHQFPNYSSELNVNALLLGDSALYLCASSLDRDTEAFFGQGTRLTVV.

CDR3 region: CASSYSREDNQPQHF. CDR3 bases: TGTGCCAGCAGTTACTCGAGGGAGGACAATCAGCCCCAGCATTTT. The chain employs TRBV6-5 and TRBJ1-5, with D unclear. The CDR3 has 15 residues. The germline gives CDR1 MNHEY, CDR2 SVGAGI. With 0 bases removed from V and 3 bases from J, the gap between germline ends came to 9 bases.

This chain links TRBV4-1 with TRBJ1-5; tentative D call: TRBD1 (6 bases). Looked up from germline, CDR1 is MGHRA and CDR2 is YSYEKL. CDR3 length: 15 amino acids. Trimming removed 0 bases at V and 6 bases at J, with 12 bases between. CDR3 residues: CASSQEGGYFQPQHF. In DNA form, the CDR3 reads TGCGCCAGCAGCCAAGAAGGGGGTTATTTTCAGCCCCAGCATTTT.

This chain connects TRBV21-1 to TRBJ2-7; the D call in the table, TRBD1, was not verified against the DNA. TRBV21-1 is marked as a pseudogene. The CDR3 has 15 amino acids. The chain's CDR3 is CASSISRGDTYEQYF. The CDR3 nucleotides are TGTGCCAGCAGCATTAGTAGGGGTGATACCTACGAGCAGTACTTC.

The chain recombines TRBV6-5 with TRBJ2-2; D unresolved. The CDR3 is made up of 15 amino acids. The V gene lost 10 bases and the J gene lost 6 bases, with 21 bases spanning the gap. CDR1 is MNHEY, CDR2 SVGAGI, per germline. CDR3 bases: TGTGCCACTTCGAATCTGCGGCTAGTGTCCGGGGAGCTGTTTTTT. This codes for CATSNLRLVSGELFF.

The V and J genes are TRBV5-1 and TRBJ2-1; tentatively, D is TRBD2 (6 bases). The CDR3 extends over 14 amino acids. Germline assignment: CDR1 SGHRS and CDR2 YFSETQ. V lost 3 bases and J 6 bases, leaving 13 bases between the germline ends. CDR3 region: CASSYSGTVNEQFF. In nucleotides, the CDR3 is TGCGCCAGCAGCTATAGCGGTACGGTCAATGAGCAGTTCTTC.

The V gene is TRBV7-8, the J gene TRBJ2-7, with D perhaps given as TRBD1 or TRBD2 (5 bases each). V dropped 6 bases and J dropped 10 bases, with 19 bases sitting between them. The CDR3 contains 13 residues. Germline V gives CDR1 SGHVS, CDR2 FQNEAQ. CDR3 in DNA: TGTGCCAGCAGACCGGGACCGGGACGCCTACAGTACTTC. Its translation is CASRPGPGRLQYF.

This chain joins TRBV7-8 and TRBJ2-7, with 10 bases identical to TRBD2. Germline V gene data show CDR1 as SGHVS and CDR2 as FQNEAQ. The CDR3 spans 15 residues. V was pared by 4 bases and J by 0 bases, with 3 bases of the junction left unmatched. CDR3 bases: TGTGCCAGCAGCTCCACTAGCGGGAACTCCTACGAGCAGTACTTC. Amino acid sequence: CASSSTSGNSYEQYF.

The chain employs TRBV29-1 and TRBJ2-1, with a possible D match to TRBD2 (6 bases). CDR1 and CDR2 from the germline V gene are SQVTM and ANQGSEA. CDR3 length: 13 residues. Between the trimmed V and J ends, which lost 5 bases and 8 bases, there was a span of 16 bases. This CDR3 reads CSVKGLPGDEQFF. In DNA form, the CDR3 reads TGCAGCGTTAAGGGGCTCCCGGGAGATGAGCAGTTCTTC.

The chain is built from TRBV27 and TRBJ2-3; 9 nucleotides match TRBD1. There are 16 residues in the CDR3. CDR1 is MNHEY and CDR2 is SMNVEV in the germline V gene (reference sequence). With 7 bases clipped from V and 4 bases from J, the junction kept 12 bases outside the gene matches. CDR3 in amino acids: CASTGLSQGAADTQYF. The DNA of the CDR3 is TGTGCCAGCACCGGTTTGTCACAGGGGGCAGCAGATACGCAGTATTTT.

This chain joins TRBV7-9 and TRBJ2-5; D uncertain. Germline V CDR1 and CDR2: SEHNR, FQNEAQ (reference sequence). The CDR3 runs 15 residues. Deletions cut 6 bases from V and 10 bases from J, with 24 bases between. The CDR3 coding sequence is TGTGCCAGCAGTCCGCCGTCATCGGGCCCACGAGACCAGTACTTC. Encoded protein: CASSPPSSGPRDQYF.

This clone is medium-sized within its sample. The V gene is TRBV25-1, the J gene TRBJ1-6, with a possible D match to TRBD1 (5 bases). CDR1 and CDR2 from the germline V gene are MGHDK and SYGVNS. The CDR3 contains 13 residues. Trimming shortened V by 8 bases and J by 8 bases, and 13 bases separated the two germline ends. The CDR3 DNA follows: TGTGCCAGCCGAAGAGGGACGGATTCACCCCTCCACTTT. Translating gives CASRRGTDSPLHF. The variable domain in full, completed from reference TRBV25-1 and TRBJ1-6, reads EADIYQTPRYLVIGTGKKITLECSQTMGHDKMYWYQQDPGMELHLIHYSYGVNSTEKGDLSSESTVSRIRTEHFPLTLESARPSHTSQYLCASRRGTDSPLHFGNGTRLTVT.

The chain recombines TRBV29-1 with TRBJ2-1; D is unresolved. Germline assignment: CDR1 SQVTM and CDR2 ANQGSEA. V lost 4 bases to trimming and J lost 5 bases, with 15 bases between them. The CDR3 sequence is 14 residues long. CDR3 DNA: TGCAGCGTTGTAGGAAGGGCGCATAACAATGAGCAGTTCTTC. Amino acids: CSVVGRAHNNEQFF.

The chain links TRBV6-5 to TRBJ2-7; TRBD2 agrees at 8 bases. V gave up 5 bases and J gave up 2 bases; unmatched junction bases: 8. The CDR3 covers 15 residues. Germline V gene lookup returns CDR1 MNHEY and CDR2 SVGAGI. The CDR3 nucleotides read TGTGCCAGCAGTCCCCCGGGACTAGTTGCCTACGAGCAGTACTTC. It codes for CASSPPGLVAYEQYF.

The rearrangement joins TRBV7-9 to TRBJ1-2; tentative D call: TRBD1 (5 bases). Deletions cut 3 bases from V and 8 bases from J, with 7 bases between. CDR3 length: 11 residues. CDR1 SEHNR and CDR2 FQNEAQ come from the germline V gene (reference sequence). Here the CDR3 DNA reads TGTGCCAGCAGCTTTGACAGAGGCTACACCTTC. Residues: CASSFDRGYTF. The variable domain in full, completed from reference TRBV7-9 and TRBJ1-2, reads DTGVSQNPRHKITKRGQNVTFRCDPISEHNRLYWYRQTLGQGPEFLTYFQNEAQLEKSRLLSDRFSAERPKGSFSTLEIQRTEQGDSAMYLCASSFDRGYTFGSGTRLTVV.

This clone was seen a handful of times. This chain connects TRBV9 to TRBJ2-1; D unresolved. Trimming stripped 3 bases from V and 10 bases from J, with 14 bases between. Germline V gene sequence: CDR1 SGDLS, CDR2 YYNGEE. The CDR3 is 13 amino acids. CDR3 loop: CASSGDHFGEQFF. CDR3 nucleotide sequence: TGTGCCAGCAGCGGTGACCACTTTGGGGAGCAGTTCTTC.

The rearrangement uses TRBV28 and TRBJ2-4, with D perhaps being TRBD1 or TRBD2 (5 bases each). Germline V gives CDR1 MDHEN, CDR2 SYDVKM. V gave up 2 bases and J gave up 3 bases, with 20 bases separating them. The CDR3 is 18 amino acids. The CDR3 coding sequence is TGTGCCAGCAGTTTAAGGGGAGTGGCGGGCCGGTTCAAAAACATTCAGTACTTC. Residues: CASSLRGVAGRFKNIQYF.

The J gene is TRBJ1-4, the V gene TRBV7-9; D remains unclear. This CDR3 has 18 amino acids. Germline CDR1 SEHNR, CDR2 FQNEAQ (reference sequence). Trimming took 3 bases from V and 0 from J, leaving 17 bases between them. This CDR3 is CASSLGGGAYATNEKLFF. The DNA of the CDR3 is TGTGCCAGCAGCTTGGGAGGAGGTGCCTATGCAACTAATGAAAAACTGTTTTTT.